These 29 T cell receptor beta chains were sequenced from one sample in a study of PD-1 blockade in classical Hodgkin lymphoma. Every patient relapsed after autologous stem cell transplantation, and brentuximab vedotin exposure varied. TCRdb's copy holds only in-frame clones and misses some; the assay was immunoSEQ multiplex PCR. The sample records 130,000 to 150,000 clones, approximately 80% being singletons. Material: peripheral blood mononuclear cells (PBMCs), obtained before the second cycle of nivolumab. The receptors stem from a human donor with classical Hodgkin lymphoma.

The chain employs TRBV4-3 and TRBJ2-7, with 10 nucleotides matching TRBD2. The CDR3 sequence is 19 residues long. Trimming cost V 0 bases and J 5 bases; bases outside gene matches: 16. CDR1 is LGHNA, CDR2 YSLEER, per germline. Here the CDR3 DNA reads TGCGCCAGCAGCCAAGAAAACTCCAGACCTAGCGGGAGACAGCACGAGCAGTACTTC. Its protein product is CASSQENSRPSGRQHEQYF.

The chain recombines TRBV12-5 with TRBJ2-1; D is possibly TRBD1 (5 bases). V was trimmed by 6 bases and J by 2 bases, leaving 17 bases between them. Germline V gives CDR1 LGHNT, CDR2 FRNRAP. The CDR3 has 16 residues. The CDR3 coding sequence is TGTGCTAGTGGAAACCCTATAGGGGCGCCCTACAATGAGCAGTTCTTC. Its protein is CASGNPIGAPYNEQFF.

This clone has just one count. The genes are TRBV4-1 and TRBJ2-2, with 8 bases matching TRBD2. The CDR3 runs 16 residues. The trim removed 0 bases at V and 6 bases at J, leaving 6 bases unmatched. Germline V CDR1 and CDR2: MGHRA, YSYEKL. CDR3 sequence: CASSQDRGGVSGELFF. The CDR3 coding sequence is TGCGCCAGCAGCCAAGATCGGGGGGGCGTATCCGGGGAGCTGTTTTTT.

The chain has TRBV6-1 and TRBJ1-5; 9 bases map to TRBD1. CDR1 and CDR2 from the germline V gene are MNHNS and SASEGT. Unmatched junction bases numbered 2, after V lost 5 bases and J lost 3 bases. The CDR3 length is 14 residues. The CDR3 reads CASSRDRANQPQHF. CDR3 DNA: TGTGCCAGCAGTCGGGACAGGGCCAATCAGCCCCAGCATTTT.

In DNA form, the CDR3 reads TGTGCCAGCAGCAAAGGACGAGAGCAGTCTTCTTCCTACGAGCAGTACTTC. This gives the protein CASSKGREQSSSYEQYF. The chain uses TRBV21-1 and TRBJ2-7. TRBV21-1 is a known pseudogene. The CDR3 has 17 residues.

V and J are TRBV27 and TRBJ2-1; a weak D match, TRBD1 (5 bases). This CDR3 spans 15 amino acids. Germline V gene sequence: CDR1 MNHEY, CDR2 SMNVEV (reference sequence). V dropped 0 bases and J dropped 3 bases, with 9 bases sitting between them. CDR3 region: CASSLSGQFYNEQFF. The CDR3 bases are TGTGCCAGCAGTTTATCGGGGCAGTTCTACAATGAGCAGTTCTTC.

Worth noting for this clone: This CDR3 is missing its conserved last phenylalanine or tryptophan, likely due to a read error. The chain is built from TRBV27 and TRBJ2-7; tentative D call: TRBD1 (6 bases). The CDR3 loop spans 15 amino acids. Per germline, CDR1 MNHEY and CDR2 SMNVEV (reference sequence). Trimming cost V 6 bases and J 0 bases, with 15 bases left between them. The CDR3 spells CASRLTTGDSYEQYL. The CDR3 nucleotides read TGTGCCAGCAGACTAACGACAGGAGACTCCTACGAGCAGTACCTC.

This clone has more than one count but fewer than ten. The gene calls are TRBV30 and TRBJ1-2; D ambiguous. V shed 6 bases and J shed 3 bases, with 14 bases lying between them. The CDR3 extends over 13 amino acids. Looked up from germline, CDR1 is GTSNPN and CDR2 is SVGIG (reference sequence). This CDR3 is CACDLRAYYGYTF. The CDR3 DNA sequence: TGTGCCTGCGACCTAAGAGCATACTATGGCTACACCTTC.

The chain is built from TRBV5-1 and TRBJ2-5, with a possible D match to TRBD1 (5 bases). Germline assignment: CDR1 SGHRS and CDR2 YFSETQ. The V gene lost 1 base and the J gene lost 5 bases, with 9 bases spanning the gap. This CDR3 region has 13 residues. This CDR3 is CASSLFSGETQYF. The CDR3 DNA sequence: TGCGCCAGCAGCTTGTTCTCAGGGGAGACCCAGTACTTC.

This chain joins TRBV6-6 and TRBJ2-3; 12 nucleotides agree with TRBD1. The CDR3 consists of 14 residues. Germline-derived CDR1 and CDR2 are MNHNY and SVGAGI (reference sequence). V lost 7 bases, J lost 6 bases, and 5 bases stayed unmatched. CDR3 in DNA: TGTGCCAGCATTTGGGGACAGGGGGCTGATACGCAGTATTTT. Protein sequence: CASIWGQGADTQYF.

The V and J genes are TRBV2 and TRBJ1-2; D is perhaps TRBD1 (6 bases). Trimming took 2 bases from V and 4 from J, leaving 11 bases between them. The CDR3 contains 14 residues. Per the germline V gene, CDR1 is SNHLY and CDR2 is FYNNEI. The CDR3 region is CASSENTGLYGYTF. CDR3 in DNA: TGTGCCAGCAGTGAAAATACAGGGCTCTATGGCTACACCTTC.

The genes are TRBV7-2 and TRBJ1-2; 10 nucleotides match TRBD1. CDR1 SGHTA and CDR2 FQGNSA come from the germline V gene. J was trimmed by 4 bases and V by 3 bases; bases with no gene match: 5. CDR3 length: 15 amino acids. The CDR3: CASSLGQGTAYGYTF. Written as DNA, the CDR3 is TGTGCCAGCAGCTTGGGACAGGGGACGGCCTATGGCTACACCTTC.

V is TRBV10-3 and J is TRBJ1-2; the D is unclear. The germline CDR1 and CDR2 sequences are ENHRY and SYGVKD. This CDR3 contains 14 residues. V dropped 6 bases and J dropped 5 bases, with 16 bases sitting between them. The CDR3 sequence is CAIRTADMTYGYTF. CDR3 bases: TGTGCCATCAGAACCGCAGACATGACATATGGCTACACCTTC.

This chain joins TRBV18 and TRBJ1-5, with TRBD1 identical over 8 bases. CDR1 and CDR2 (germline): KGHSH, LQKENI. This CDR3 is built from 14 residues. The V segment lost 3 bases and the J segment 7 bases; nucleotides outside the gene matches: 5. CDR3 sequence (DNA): TGTGCCAGCTCACCCCAGGGGGCGGGGCAGCCCCAGCATTTT. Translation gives CASSPQGAGQPQHF. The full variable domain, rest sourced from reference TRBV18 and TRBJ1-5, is NAGVMQNPRHLVRRRGQEARLRCSPMKGHSHVYWYRQLPEEGLKFMVYLQKENIIDESGMPKERFSAEFPKEGPSILRIQQVVRGDSAAYFCASSPQGAGQPQHFGDGTRLSIL.

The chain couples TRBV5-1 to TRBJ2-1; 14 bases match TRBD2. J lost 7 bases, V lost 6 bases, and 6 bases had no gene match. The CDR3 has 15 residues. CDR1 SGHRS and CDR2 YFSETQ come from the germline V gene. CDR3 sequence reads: CASTLRLAGGNEQFF. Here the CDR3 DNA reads TGCGCCAGCACCCTACGACTAGCGGGGGGGAATGAGCAGTTCTTC.

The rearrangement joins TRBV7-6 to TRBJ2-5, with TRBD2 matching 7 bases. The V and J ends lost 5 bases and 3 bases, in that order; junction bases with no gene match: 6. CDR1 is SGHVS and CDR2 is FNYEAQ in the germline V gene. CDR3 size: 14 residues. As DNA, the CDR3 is TGTGCCAGCAGCCCCCGGGGAGGGGAAGAGACCCAGTACTTC. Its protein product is CASSPRGGEETQYF.

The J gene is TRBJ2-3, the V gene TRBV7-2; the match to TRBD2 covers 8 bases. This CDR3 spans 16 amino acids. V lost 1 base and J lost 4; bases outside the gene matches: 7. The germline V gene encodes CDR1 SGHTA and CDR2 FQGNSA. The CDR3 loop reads CASSLGVGGAADTQYF. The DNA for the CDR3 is TGTGCCAGCAGCTTAGGGGTCGGGGGGGCCGCAGATACGCAGTATTTT.

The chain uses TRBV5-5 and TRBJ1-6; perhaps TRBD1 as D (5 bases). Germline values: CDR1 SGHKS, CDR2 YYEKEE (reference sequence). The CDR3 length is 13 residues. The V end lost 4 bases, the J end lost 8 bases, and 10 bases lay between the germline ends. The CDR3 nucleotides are TGTGCCAGCAGCCAAGTAGGGGATTCACCCCTCCACTTT. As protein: CASSQVGDSPLHF.

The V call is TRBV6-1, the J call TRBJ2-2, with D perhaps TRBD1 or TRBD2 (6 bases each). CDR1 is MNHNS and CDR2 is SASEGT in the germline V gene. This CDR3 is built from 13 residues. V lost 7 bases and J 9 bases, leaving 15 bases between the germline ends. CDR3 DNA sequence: TGTGCCAGCAAGGTCCCCGGGGGCCGGGAGCTGTTTTTT. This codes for CASKVPGGRELFF.

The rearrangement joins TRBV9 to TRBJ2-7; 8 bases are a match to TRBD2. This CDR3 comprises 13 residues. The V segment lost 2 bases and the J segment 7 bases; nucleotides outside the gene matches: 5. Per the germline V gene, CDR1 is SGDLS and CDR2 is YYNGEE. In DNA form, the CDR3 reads TGTGCCAGCAGCGTGGGACTAGGACGGGAGCAGTACTTC. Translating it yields CASSVGLGREQYF.

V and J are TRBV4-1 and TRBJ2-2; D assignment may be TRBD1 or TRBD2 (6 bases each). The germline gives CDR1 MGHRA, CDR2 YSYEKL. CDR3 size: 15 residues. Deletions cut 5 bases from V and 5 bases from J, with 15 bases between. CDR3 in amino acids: CASSKVGGRTGELFF. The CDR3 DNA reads TGCGCCAGCAGCAAAGTGGGGGGCAGGACCGGGGAGCTGTTTTTT.

CDR3 protein: CASTRAGDGNQPQHF. The CDR3 DNA follows: TGTGCCAGCACGCGGGCTGGGGACGGCAATCAGCCCCAGCATTTT. The rearrangement links TRBV28 to TRBJ1-5, with D maybe TRBD1 (5 bases). Germline CDR1 and CDR2: MDHEN and SYDVKM. V dropped 7 bases and J dropped 2 bases, with 15 bases sitting between them. The CDR3 covers 15 residues.

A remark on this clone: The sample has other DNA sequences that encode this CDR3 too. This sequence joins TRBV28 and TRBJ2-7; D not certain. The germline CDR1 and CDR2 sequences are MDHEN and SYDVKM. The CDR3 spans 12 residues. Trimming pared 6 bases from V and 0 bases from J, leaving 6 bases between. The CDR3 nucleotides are TGTGCCAGCAGCTACAGCTCCTACGAGCAGTACTTC. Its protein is CASSYSSYEQYF.

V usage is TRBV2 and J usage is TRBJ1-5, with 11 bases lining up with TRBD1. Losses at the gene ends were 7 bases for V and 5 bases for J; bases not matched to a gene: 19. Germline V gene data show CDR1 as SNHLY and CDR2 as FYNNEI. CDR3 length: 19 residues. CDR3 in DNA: TGTGCCAGCAAACCGGGACAGGGGGACCGCTGGGATGAGTATCAGCCCCAGCATTTT. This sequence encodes CASKPGQGDRWDEYQPQHF.

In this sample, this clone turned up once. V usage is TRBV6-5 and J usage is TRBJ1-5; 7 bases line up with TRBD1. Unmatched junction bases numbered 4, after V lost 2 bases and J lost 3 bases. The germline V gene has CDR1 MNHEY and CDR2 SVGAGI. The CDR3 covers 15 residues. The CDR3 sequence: CASSYPGGFNQPQHF. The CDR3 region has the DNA TGTGCCAGCAGTTACCCAGGGGGTTTCAATCAGCCCCAGCATTTT.

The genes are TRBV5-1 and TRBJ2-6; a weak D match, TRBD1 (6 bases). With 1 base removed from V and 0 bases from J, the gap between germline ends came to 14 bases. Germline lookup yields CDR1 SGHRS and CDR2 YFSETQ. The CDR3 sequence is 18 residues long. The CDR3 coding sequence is TGCGCCAGCAGCTTGTGGGGACAAGGTTTCTCTGGGGCCAACGTCCTGACTTTC. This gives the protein CASSLWGQGFSGANVLTF.

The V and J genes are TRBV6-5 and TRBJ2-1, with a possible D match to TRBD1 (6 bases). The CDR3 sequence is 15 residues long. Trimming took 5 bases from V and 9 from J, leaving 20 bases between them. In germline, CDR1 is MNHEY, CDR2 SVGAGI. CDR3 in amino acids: CASSPRQAAWGEQFF. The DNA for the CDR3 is TGTGCCAGCAGTCCAAGACAGGCCGCCTGGGGTGAGCAGTTCTTC.

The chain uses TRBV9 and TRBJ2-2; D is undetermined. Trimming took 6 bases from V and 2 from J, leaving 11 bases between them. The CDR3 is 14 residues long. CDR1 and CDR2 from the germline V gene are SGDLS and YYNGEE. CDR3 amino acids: CASKNSPNTGELFF. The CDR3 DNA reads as TGTGCCAGCAAAAATTCCCCAAACACCGGGGAGCTGTTTTTT.

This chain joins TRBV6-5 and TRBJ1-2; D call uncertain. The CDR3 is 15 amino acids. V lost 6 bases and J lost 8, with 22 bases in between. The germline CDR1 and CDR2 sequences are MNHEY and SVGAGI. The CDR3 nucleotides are TGTGCCAGCAGCCCGTTAAGGTTTCGTATGAAGGGCTACACCTTC. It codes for CASSPLRFRMKGYTF.